Listed below are T cell receptor beta chains from one sample, sequenced in a study of T cells in localized non-small cell lung cancer. Measured with immunoSEQ multiplex PCR; TCRdb has only the in-frame clones, and not every one. Of approximately 4,500 clones listed, about 31% were seen once; the top ten hold just under 8.5%. Sequences were derived from lung tumor tissue, sampled before any cancer treatment. These receptors came from a male donor aged 60 or older with stage I lung adenocarcinoma. CDR3s include the opening cysteine and the closing phenylalanine or tryptophan. The D gene is left open where the match is weak. Not every row has a clone size; where given, it reads once, few, many or a size class.

D,V,J,size,DNA,CDR3
NA,TRBV19,TRBJ1-1,once,TGTGCCAGTAGTATTTTCCCCGGGACGGGGGGAACTGAAGCTTTCTTT,CASSIFPGTGGTEAFF
NA,TRBV5-1,TRBJ2-7,NA,TGCGCCAGCAGCTTGGAAGCGCGGGGCTCCTACGAGCAGTACTTC,CASSLEARGSYEQYF
TRBD2,TRBV25-1,TRBJ2-7,NA,TGTGCCAGCAGACGGGGGGACCACGAGCAGTACTTC,CASRRGDHEQYF
TRBD1,TRBV29-1,TRBJ2-7,NA,TGCAGCGTTGGGGGGACAGGCTCCTACGAGCAGTACTTC,CSVGGTGSYEQYF
NA,TRBV12-5,TRBJ1-4,NA,TGTGCTAGTGGTTTGGCCCAGGGACGGGCTAATGAAAAACTGTTTTTT,CASGLAQGRANEKLFF
NA,TRBV30,TRBJ1-1,NA,TGTGCCTGGAGTGTAAGCAGTAACACTGAAGCTTTCTTT,CAWSVSSNTEAFF
TRBD1,TRBV30,TRBJ1-6,NA,TGTGCCTGGAGTGGGAGACAGGGGGACCATTCACCCCTCCACTTT,CAWSGRQGDHSPLHF
NA,TRBV25-1,TRBJ1-4,NA,TGTGCCAGCAGTGATGCAGGACGCGAAAAACTGTTTTTT,CASSDAGREKLFF
TRBD2,TRBV10-2,TRBJ2-3,NA,TGCGCCAGCAGCCACTATAGCGGGGGGCCAGAGGGCACAGATACGCAGTATTTT,CASSHYSGGPEGTDTQYF
NA,TRBV30,TRBJ2-5,NA,TGTGCCTGGAGTGTCGGTCAGGGCGAAGAGACCCAGTACTTC,CAWSVGQGEETQYF
TRBD2,TRBV11-3,TRBJ2-3,few,TGTGCCAGCAGCTTGGCGGGGGTAGGGAGTGGAGATACGCAGTATTTT,CASSLAGVGSGDTQYF
TRBD1,TRBV6-8,TRBJ1-2,NA,TGTGCCAGCAGACATCCGACAGGGTATGGCTACACCTTC,CASRHPTGYGYTF
NA,TRBV29-1,TRBJ2-5,NA,TGCAGCGTTGAAGGTGGACAGAACCAAGAGACCCAGTACTTC,CSVEGGQNQETQYF
NA,TRBV1,TRBJ2-4,few,TGCGCCAGCAGCCTGGGAGGGGGAGGCGAAAACATTCAGTACTTC,CASSLGGGGENIQYF
TRBD1,TRBV29-1,TRBJ1-4,NA,TGCAGCGTTGGCGGACAGGGGCTGGGGGAAAAACTGTTTTTT,CSVGGQGLGEKLFF
NA,TRBV9,TRBJ2-7,few,TGTGCCAGCAGTGAAGTCGCTGGGGGGGAGCAGTACTTC,CASSEVAGGEQYF
NA,TRBV19,TRBJ2-3,NA,TGTGCCAGTAGTATACCCCCAGGAAAAGGCACAGATACGCAGTATTTT,CASSIPPGKGTDTQYF
NA,TRBV9,TRBJ1-6,NA,TGTGCCAGCAGTGATGGGGGACCATCAAGTTCACCCCTCCACTTT,CASSDGGPSSSPLHF
TRBD2,TRBV9,TRBJ2-2,medium-sized,TGTGCCAGCGGCGGACTAGCGTCCGGGGAGCTGTTTTTT,CASGGLASGELFF
NA,TRBV6-8,TRBJ1-1,NA,TGTGCCAGCAGTGTTATTTATAACACTGAAGCTTTCTTT,CASSVIYNTEAFF
TRBD1,TRBV19,TRBJ1-5,NA,TGTGCCAGTAGTACTCTCGGACAGGAGAGCAATCAGCCCCAGCATTTT,CASSTLGQESNQPQHF
TRBD1,TRBV9,TRBJ1-5,NA,TGTGCCAGCAGCGAAGGGACAGGTGGCAATCAGCCCCAGCATTTT,CASSEGTGGNQPQHF
TRBD1,TRBV11-3,TRBJ1-4,medium-sized,TGTGCCAGCAGCCTCAGGGACAGTCCCTTGTATGAAAAACTGTTTTTT,CASSLRDSPLYEKLFF
NA,TRBV19,TRBJ1-1,NA,TGTGCCAGTAGTATTTTGAGGGGAAAGGCTGACGCTTTCTTT,CASSILRGKADAFF
NA,TRBV6-1,TRBJ2-7,medium-sized,TGTGCCAGCAGTGAAGCGCTGAGGGGCTACGAGCAGTACTTC,CASSEALRGYEQYF
TRBD1,TRBV7-1,TRBJ1-5,NA,TGTGCCAGCAGCCAAGAAGGACAGGGGGCTAGCAATCAGCCCCAGCATTTT,CASSQEGQGASNQPQHF
NA,TRBV15,TRBJ1-1,few,TGTGCCACCAGAGGAAACTGGAGGGGAGGAATGAAGGACACTGAAGCTTTCTTT,CATRGNWRGGMKDTEAFF
NA,TRBV11-3,TRBJ2-1,NA,TGTGCCAGCAGCTTAGATCAGGGCCACAACAATGAGCAGTTCTTC,CASSLDQGHNNEQFF
NA,TRBV28,TRBJ1-3,NA,TGTGCCAGCAGTTTCCCTCTACACTCTGGAAACACCATATATTTT,CASSFPLHSGNTIYF
NA,TRBV30,TRBJ1-5,once,TGTGCCTGGAGTGTAGACAGCAATCAGCCCCAGCATTTT,CAWSVDSNQPQHF
NA,TRBV19,TRBJ1-2,once,TGTGCCAGTAGTACGAGGTGGGGGCTGGGCTATGGCTACACCTTC,CASSTRWGLGYGYTF
NA,TRBV5-1,TRBJ1-2,few,TGCGCCAGCAGTTCAAATATTGGAGAAAACTATGGCTACACCTTC,CASSSNIGENYGYTF
NA,TRBV9,TRBJ2-1,NA,TGTGCCAGCAGGGGCACTAACAATGAGCAGTTCTTC,CASRGTNNEQFF
NA,TRBV6-8,TRBJ2-6,medium-sized,TGTGCCAGCAGTCTTGTGGTCGGGGCCAACGTCCTGACTTTC,CASSLVVGANVLTF
NA,TRBV9,TRBJ2-7,NA,TGTGCCAGCAGCGAAAGGGCCTCCTACGAGCAGTACTTC,CASSERASYEQYF
NA,TRBV9,TRBJ2-6,NA,TGTGCCAGCAGCGTAGGTACGGGAACTGGGGCCAACGTCCTGACTTTC,CASSVGTGTGANVLTF
NA,TRBV7-8,TRBJ1-4,few,TGTGCCATCTTGGGGTCTACTAATGAAAAACTGTTTTTT,CAILGSTNEKLFF
NA,TRBV12-5,TRBJ1-5,NA,TGTGCTAGTGGTTTGAGTAAGGGTCAGCCCCAGCATTTT,CASGLSKGQPQHF
NA,TRBV6-8,TRBJ2-3,NA,TGTGCCAGCAGTGACATAGGGGTGGGGGTGCAGTATTTT,CASSDIGVGVQYF
NA,TRBV9,TRBJ1-1,NA,TGTGCCAGCAGCGACACACCGAACACTGAAGCTTTCTTT,CASSDTPNTEAFF
NA,TRBV9,TRBJ2-4,few,TGTGCCAGCAGTGACTACAGGCAGGCCAAAAACATTCAGTACTTC,CASSDYRQAKNIQYF
TRBD1,TRBV19,TRBJ1-1,NA,TGTGCCAGTACCCGACAGGGGAACACTGAAGCTTTCTTT,CASTRQGNTEAFF
NA,TRBV15,TRBJ1-2,NA,TGTGCCACCAGCAGAGGAAATGGGGCAGACTATAACTATGGCTACACCTTC,CATSRGNGADYNYGYTF
NA,TRBV30,TRBJ1-6,few,TGTGCCTGGAGTGTACACCGGAGTAATTCACCCCTCCACTTT,CAWSVHRSNSPLHF
TRBD1,TRBV19,TRBJ2-7,NA,TGTGCCAGTACCCCCCGGGACAGCCCGTCCTACGAGCAGTACTTC,CASTPRDSPSYEQYF
NA,TRBV25-1,TRBJ1-6,few,TGTGCCAGCAGTGAACGGGTCCACTATTCACCCCTCCACTTT,CASSERVHYSPLHF
NA,TRBV9,TRBJ1-6,NA,TGTGCCAGCAGCGTATCTTGGCAGAGCTCCTATAATTCACCCCTCCACTTT,CASSVSWQSSYNSPLHF
NA,TRBV9,TRBJ1-6,few,TGTGCCAGCATTGACAGACCTAATTCACCCCTCCACTTT,CASIDRPNSPLHF
NA,TRBV9,TRBJ2-2,NA,TGTGCCAGCAGCGTCGGGACCCTCGGGGAGCTGTTTTTT,CASSVGTLGELFF
NA,TRBV19,TRBJ2-7,NA,TGTGCCAGTGGTGATACGGTAAACCACGAGCAGTACTTC,CASGDTVNHEQYF
NA,TRBV6-7,TRBJ1-5,few,TGTGCCAGCAGAGCCGATAGCAATCAGCCCCAGCATTTT,CASRADSNQPQHF
NA,TRBV25-1,TRBJ1-4,NA,TGTGCCAGCAGTAAGACAGCAACTAATGAAAAACTGTTTTTT,CASSKTATNEKLFF
NA,TRBV6-8,TRBJ1-5,medium-sized,TGTGCCAGCAGGCCATCTGACACCTATGGCAATCAGCCCCAGCATTTT,CASRPSDTYGNQPQHF
TRBD2,TRBV29-1,TRBJ2-1,NA,TGCAGCGCCCGGACTAGCGGGGGGGCAGAGAATGAGCAGTTCTTC,CSARTSGGAENEQFF
TRBD2,TRBV28,TRBJ2-7,NA,TGTGCCAGCACTCCTGCGGGGGGCGCAAGCTCCTACGAGCAGTACTTC,CASTPAGGASSYEQYF
TRBD1,TRBV11-3,TRBJ1-6,NA,TGTGCCAGCAGCCCCGCCCCGGGACAGGGTACACCCCTCCACTTT,CASSPAPGQGTPLHF
NA,TRBV19,TRBJ2-2,NA,TGTGCCAGTGGGGCCCGCGGCACCGGGGAGCTGTTTTTT,CASGARGTGELFF
NA,TRBV6-8,TRBJ2-1,NA,TGTGCCAGCAGTTACGTGGGGGGTGAGCAGTTCTTC,CASSYVGGEQFF
NA,TRBV1,TRBJ2-3,NA,TGCGCCAGCAGCCAAGATGAGTTAACAGATACGCAGTATTTT,CASSQDELTDTQYF
NA,TRBV12-5,TRBJ2-3,NA,TGTGCTAGTGGTTTGGCGAGGGCGTTGAGCACAGATACGCAGTATTTT,CASGLARALSTDTQYF